These T cell receptor beta chains were read from a single sample in a study of T cells and Merkel cell carcinoma outcomes. Some clones are missing from TCRdb's copy, which holds only in-frame ones; the method was immunoSEQ multiplex PCR. Among approximately 260 clones listed, approximately 96% were seen once. Input material: tumor tissue from Merkel cell carcinoma. These receptors were collected from a human donor with Merkel cell carcinoma. The CDR3 runs from the conserved cysteine through the conserved F or W. A D gene is named only where the DNA matches it firmly. Expanded clones are given a class, and other clones once, few, many or no size at all.

j_call: TRBJ1-1
v_call: TRBV18
d_call: TRBD1
clone_size: -
cdr3_nt: TGTGCCAGTTCGGGACGGACAGGGGACACTGAAGCTTTCTTT
cdr3_aa: CASSGRTGDTEAFF

j_call: TRBJ2-1
v_call: TRBV18
d_call: TRBD2
clone_size: -
cdr3_nt: TGTGCCAGCTCACCGCCTAGCGGGAGTAAGGATGAGCAGTTCTTC
cdr3_aa: CASSPPSGSKDEQFF

j_call: TRBJ1-2
v_call: TRBV7-9
d_call: TRBD1
clone_size: -
cdr3_nt: TGTGCCAGCAGCTCCGGGACAGTGGACTATGGCTACACCTTC
cdr3_aa: CASSSGTVDYGYTF

j_call: TRBJ2-3
v_call: TRBV7-6
d_call: -
clone_size: -
cdr3_nt: TGTGCCAGCAGCTTGTTCACCACAGATACGCAGTATTTT
cdr3_aa: CASSLFTTDTQYF

j_call: TRBJ2-5
v_call: TRBV18
d_call: -
clone_size: -
cdr3_nt: TGTGCCAGCTCACTGGTCCAGGCGGTACAAGAGACCCAGTACTTC
cdr3_aa: CASSLVQAVQETQYF

j_call: TRBJ1-6
v_call: TRBV4-1
d_call: -
clone_size: -
cdr3_nt: TGCGCCAGCCTCCCGTTGTGGGGGGATAATTCACCCCTCCACTTT
cdr3_aa: CASLPLWGDNSPLHF

j_call: TRBJ2-5
v_call: TRBV7-7
d_call: -
clone_size: few
cdr3_nt: TGTGCTAGCAGCTTAGGTGCGGGGATGGAGACCCAGTACTTC
cdr3_aa: CASSLGAGMETQYF

j_call: TRBJ2-2
v_call: TRBV7-9
d_call: -
clone_size: few
cdr3_nt: TGTGCCAGCAGCAACGGGGTTGGGGAGCTGTTTTTT
cdr3_aa: CASSNGVGELFF

j_call: TRBJ2-1
v_call: TRBV11-2
d_call: TRBD1
clone_size: once
cdr3_nt: TGTGCCAGCAGCCCGACAGGGGAACGAAATGAGCAGTTCTTC
cdr3_aa: CASSPTGERNEQFF

j_call: TRBJ1-4
v_call: TRBV5-6
d_call: TRBD1
clone_size: -
cdr3_nt: TGTGCCAGCAGCGGGACAGGCTGGTTCGGAAGTAATGAAAAACTGTTTTTT
cdr3_aa: CASSGTGWFGSNEKLFF

j_call: TRBJ2-2
v_call: TRBV11-1
d_call: TRBD2
clone_size: -
cdr3_nt: TGTGCCAGCAGCTTAGCGCCAAGCGGGGGGGAGAACACCGGGGAGCTGTTTTTT
cdr3_aa: CASSLAPSGGENTGELFF

j_call: TRBJ2-5
v_call: TRBV2
d_call: -
clone_size: -
cdr3_nt: TGTGCCAGCGGGGACGAGTACCAAGAGACCCAGTACTTC
cdr3_aa: CASGDEYQETQYF

j_call: TRBJ2-2
v_call: TRBV6-6
d_call: TRBD1
clone_size: -
cdr3_nt: TGTGCCAGCCTGATGACAGGGGACACCGGGGAGCTGTTTTTT
cdr3_aa: CASLMTGDTGELFF

j_call: TRBJ2-7
v_call: TRBV7-2
d_call: -
clone_size: -
cdr3_nt: TGTGCCAGCAGCCCTCCTACTGCATACGAGCAGTACTTC
cdr3_aa: CASSPPTAYEQYF

j_call: TRBJ2-5
v_call: TRBV7-8
d_call: -
clone_size: -
cdr3_nt: TGTGCCAGCAGCTTATCGAACAGCTACCAAGAGACCCAGTACTTC
cdr3_aa: CASSLSNSYQETQYF